Reported below is one T cell receptor (beta chain). Its binding antigen is unknown. Base qualities are not recorded, but no much larger clone differs from it by a single base. Sequences KGHSH (CDR1) and LQKENI (CDR2) are obtained from the germline V gene. The CDR3 goes from the cysteine to the phenylalanine over 14 residues. CDR3 DNA only is kept here, 42 bases in frame from base 1. Between the V and J ends, shortened by 5 bases and 4 bases respectively, the junction contains 12 bases. The sample is drawn from a study of blood T cell repertoires in COVID-19 (TCRdb year 2020). Study-level background: Collaborator samples came from the United States, Italy and Spain and covered acute and convalescent phases of COVID-19. The prospective study material was composed of cDNA or gDNA derived from T cells, B-cell-depleted T cells, or PBMCs. Deeply sampled blood TCRbeta repertoires from subjects exposed to, actively infected with, or recovered from COVID-19 were included in the dataset. The repertoires were released in a freely available public database intended as a resource for research on the immune response to SARS-CoV-2. Samples were obtained from the ongoing ImmuneRACE study (first 160 participants) and from 1,000 to 1,500 subjects provided by 6 global collaborators. The sample metadata nearly always contained a de-identified subject ID, COVID-19 status, age in years and sex. Where available, HLA class I and class II types were obtained from metadata supplied by the sample provider rather than from assay-based typing. Study-wide conclusions, independent of this receptor: Clinical and demographic metadata were provided uncurated, with the amount varying by source and participant.

The immunoSEQ Assay, a bias-controlled multiplex PCR, was used to amplify TCRbeta CDR3 regions from genomic DNA. Turning to the authors' computational methods: Nucleated cell counts per sample were estimated from amplification of reference gene primers within the assay. Sequence reads were collapsed and filtered to measure the absolute abundance of every unique TCRbeta CDR3 rearrangement. For each sample, productive Simpson clonality was calculated by taking the square root of Simpson's diversity index across productive rearrangements. Entries here come from immuneACCESS through TCRdb and include only in-frame sequences with V and J called. Some clones fail to appear in such tables; in the studies checked, an unresolved V gene covers under half of the shortfall, and the cause of the remainder is unknown. V, J and clone size derive from that table, while D and trimming were established from the DNA sequence. The sample table contains about 63,000 clones; only one count was recorded for roughly 89% of them. Approximately 19% of the sample belongs to the ten largest clones.

The collaborating institutions used their own protocols to collect whole blood in K2EDTA tubes. Collaborator samples were shipped for TCRbeta analysis as frozen whole blood, isolated PBMCs, or DNA extracted from either sample type. The sequence derives from a woman older than 75 with acute or convalescent COVID-19. Here the chain combines TRBV18 and TRBJ2-1, with TRBD1 tentatively as D gene (6 bases match). The sample taken for sequencing was peripheral blood. The CDR3 reads as follows: CASSSGVRYNEQFF. The bases are TGTGCCAGCTCATCAGGGGTACGGTACAATGAGCAGTTCTTC.